This TCR beta chain was sequenced in a study of blood T cell repertoires in COVID-19. In the study overall: Samples taken during acute and convalescent COVID-19 were collected in the United States, Italy and Spain. T cells, B-cell-depleted T cells, or PBMCs supplied cDNA or gDNA.

Original handling: How many nucleated cells were present was estimated from reference gene primer amplification. TCRdb keeps only in-frame clones here, not all; method: immunoSEQ multiplex PCR. Clone size and the V and J calls come from that table; the DNA yielded D and trimming. The sample has some 130,000 clones, more than 60% seen once. The germline gives CDR1 MNHEY, CDR2 SMNVEV (reference sequence). The CDR3 length is 14 residues. Trimming took off 5 bases at V and 5 bases at J, with 13 bases between the two ends. The rearrangement links TRBV27 to TRBJ2-1; a possible D gene is TRBD2 (5 bases). This TCR came from a woman between 65 and 79 years old with acute or convalescent COVID-19. The sample was peripheral blood. CDR3 region: CASSLARQNNEQFF. CDR3 in DNA: TGTGCCAGCAGTCTAGCACGCCAGAACAATGAGCAGTTCTTC.